A selection of T cell receptor beta chains follows, all from one sample in a study of T cells in localized non-small cell lung cancer. The data were produced by immunoSEQ multiplex PCR, yet TCRdb's version contains in-frame clones alone and is incomplete. Among about 5,400 clones listed, 35% were seen once. Sample: lung tumor tissue, taken before any cancer treatment. Receptors originate from a male donor at least 60 years old with stage I squamous cell lung carcinoma. The CDR3 runs from the conserved cysteine through the conserved F or W. Some rows mark clone size as missing; the rest say once, few, many or name a class of expanded clone.

j_gene,abundance,v_gene,CDR3aa
TRBJ1-4,NA,TRBV12-2,CASRLFLPLKREKLFF
TRBJ1-1,many,TRBV11-3,CASSLTPRLRGDTEAFF
TRBJ2-1,medium-sized,TRBV11-3,CASSFDRDFNEQFF
TRBJ1-1,few,TRBV6-8,CASSFATRGTEAFF
TRBJ1-6,NA,TRBV10-2,CASSDGHRASPLHF
TRBJ2-6,few,TRBV30,CAWKTTGANVLTF
TRBJ2-7,once,TRBV15,CATSRVDGGGPLKGQYF
TRBJ2-5,NA,TRBV19,CASSNVETQYF
TRBJ2-1,NA,TRBV18,CASSLLLSSYNEQFF
TRBJ2-4,few,TRBV6-8,CASSSRGGGQYF
TRBJ2-1,NA,TRBV19,CASSIFSGGPYNEQFF
TRBJ2-5,medium-sized,TRBV7-2,CASSLGGEETQYF
TRBJ1-3,NA,TRBV6-4,CASSYSSGSGNTIYF
TRBJ2-7,few,TRBV6-8,CASSSRGDLYEQYF
TRBJ2-1,few,TRBV6-8,CASTVSGGNEQFF
TRBJ2-6,once,TRBV11-3,CASSLESGANVLTF
TRBJ1-3,once,TRBV12-5,CASAPSVGNTIYF
TRBJ1-1,few,TRBV11-3,CASSLRVSNTEAFF
TRBJ1-6,few,TRBV6-8,CASSYALVYNSPLHF
TRBJ1-5,NA,TRBV19,CASSTRTGVNQPQHF
TRBJ1-6,medium-sized,TRBV6-8,CASSFTQGKASPLHF
TRBJ2-5,NA,TRBV30,CAWSALMGTQYF
TRBJ1-5,many,TRBV6-8,CASSFTGDGLQPQHF
TRBJ1-6,NA,TRBV9,CASRASDSPLHF
TRBJ2-1,medium-sized,TRBV11-3,CASSSAFGLAAYNEQFF
TRBJ1-5,few,TRBV28,CASRTGFQPQHF
TRBJ2-7,NA,TRBV28,CASSFSSTYEQYF
TRBJ2-1,NA,TRBV28,CASLKGGQGENEQFF
TRBJ1-2,NA,TRBV30,CAWSTGFGGYTF
TRBJ2-5,NA,TRBV9,CASSPSGGGQETQYF
TRBJ2-7,few,TRBV2,CASSRDSSLLYEQYF
TRBJ1-4,few,TRBV19,CASTLNPSNTKREKLFF
TRBJ1-1,NA,TRBV18,CASSPRTGENTEAFF
TRBJ1-1,few,TRBV11-3,CASSWNVFEGTEAFF
TRBJ1-3,NA,TRBV9,CASSEDTSSGNTIYF
TRBJ2-1,NA,TRBV10-1,CASSRGYEQFF
TRBJ1-4,NA,TRBV4-1,CASSPQRGAGEKLFF
TRBJ2-7,NA,TRBV29-1,CSVGWGGITYEQYF
TRBJ1-1,few,TRBV14,CASSQWPAEAFF
TRBJ2-7,NA,TRBV9,CASSFLTAEQYF
TRBJ1-1,medium-sized,TRBV6-8,CASSLVSMNTEAFF
TRBJ2-1,NA,TRBV11-3,CASSLTTSSYNEQFF
TRBJ2-7,few,TRBV7-5,CASSLVSSSYEQYF
TRBJ2-1,once,TRBV18,CASSPPVLNEQFF
TRBJ1-2,few,TRBV11-3,CASSKKRTGNYGYTF
TRBJ1-4,NA,TRBV15,CATSRDRQGPEKLFF
TRBJ1-5,NA,TRBV6-8,CASNGISNQPQHF
TRBJ2-6,NA,TRBV19,CASSSRYGANVLTF
TRBJ2-2,few,TRBV6-8,CASSPRGSWTGELFF